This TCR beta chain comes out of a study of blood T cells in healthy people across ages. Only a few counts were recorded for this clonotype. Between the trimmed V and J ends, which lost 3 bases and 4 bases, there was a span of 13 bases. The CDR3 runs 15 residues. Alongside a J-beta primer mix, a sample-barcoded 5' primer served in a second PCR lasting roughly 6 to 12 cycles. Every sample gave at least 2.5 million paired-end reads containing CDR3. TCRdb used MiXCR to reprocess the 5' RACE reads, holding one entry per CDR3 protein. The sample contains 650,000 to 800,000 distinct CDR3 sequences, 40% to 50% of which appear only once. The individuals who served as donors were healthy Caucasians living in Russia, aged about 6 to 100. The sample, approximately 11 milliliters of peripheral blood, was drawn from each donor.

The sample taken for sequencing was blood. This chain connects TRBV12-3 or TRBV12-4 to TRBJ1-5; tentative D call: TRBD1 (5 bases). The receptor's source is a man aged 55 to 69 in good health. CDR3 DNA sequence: TGTGCCAGCAGTTTGGCGGGGCCAGGGAATCAGCCCCAGCATTTT. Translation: CASSLAGPGNQPQHF.